The 26 T cell receptor beta chains below were found in one sample sequenced in a study of graft-versus-host responses after intestinal transplantation listed by TCRdb under 2021. The time point label corresponds to: cells obtained before transplantation from donor or recipient. Library creation used the immunoSEQ multiplex PCR assay. Drawn from immuneACCESS, this table holds only the in-frame rearrangements with V and J called that TCRdb kept. Clones are partly lost; checked studies trace under half to an unresolved V gene and leave the rest unexplained. Across this sample there are around 100,000 clones, with over 75% seen only once. Over 0.95% of the sample is in the top ten clones. Antigens for these TCRs are unknown. Sequenced material: unstimulated CD4+ T cells sorted from spleen or lymph node cells, taken before transplant. The receptors derive from a human donor who was the organ donor for an intestinal transplant.

The chain has TRBV5-1 and TRBJ1-2; D is undetermined. The germline V gene has CDR1 SGHRS and CDR2 YFSETQ. The CDR3 loop spans 13 amino acids. Between the trimmed V and J ends, which lost 0 bases and 4 bases, there was a span of 7 bases. This CDR3 reads CASSLADGYGYTF. CDR3 coding DNA: TGCGCCAGCAGCTTGGCCGATGGCTATGGCTACACCTTC.

The chain links TRBV7-9 to TRBJ1-4; D unclear. Germline CDR1 reads SEHNR; CDR2 reads FQNEAQ (reference sequence). The CDR3 extends over 16 amino acids. The V gene lost 5 bases and the J gene lost 4 bases, with 17 bases spanning the gap. This chain's CDR3 is CASSTRAGWGNEKLFF. Written as DNA, the CDR3 is TGTGCCAGCAGCACCCGAGCTGGTTGGGGTAATGAAAAACTGTTTTTT.

This clone came up once. This rearrangement joins TRBV19 to TRBJ1-2; D is possibly TRBD1 (6 bases). CDR1 LNHDA and CDR2 SQIVND come from the germline V gene (reference sequence). Trimming left V 5 bases short and J 0 bases short, with 16 bases between. The CDR3 covers 16 residues. CDR3 sequence reads: CASSVLSGATNYGYTF. CDR3 coding DNA: TGTGCCAGTAGTGTATTGTCAGGGGCCACTAACTATGGCTACACCTTC.

This chain uses TRBV28 with TRBJ2-1, with a tentative D call TRBD2 (5 bases). This CDR3 contains 16 residues. Germline V gene data show CDR1 as MDHEN and CDR2 as SYDVKM. V shed 4 bases and J shed 8 bases, with 21 bases lying between them. The CDR3 is CASSSFKRLPGDEQFF. The CDR3 coding sequence is TGTGCCAGCAGTTCCTTTAAGCGGTTACCCGGGGATGAGCAGTTCTTC.

This sequence joins TRBV6-5 and TRBJ2-5; D not resolved. The CDR3 loop spans 13 amino acids. The ends were cut back, 1 base at V and 5 bases at J, with 8 bases in the middle. CDR1 and CDR2 (germline): MNHEY, SVGAGI. As DNA, the CDR3 is TGTGCCAGCAGTTACTATTATCGGGAGACCCAGTACTTC. Its protein is CASSYYYRETQYF.

The chain links TRBV10-3 to TRBJ2-7, with a possible D match to TRBD1 (6 bases). The germline V gene has CDR1 ENHRY and CDR2 SYGVKD. The CDR3 contains 14 residues. Trimming cost V 10 bases and J 5 bases, with 21 bases left between them. The CDR3 nucleotides are TGTGCCACGCTGTCAAACAGGGAAAAGAACGAGCAGTACTTC. It encodes CATLSNREKNEQYF.

The V and J genes are TRBV2 and TRBJ1-6; 9 bases map to TRBD1. Germline loops: CDR1 SNHLY, CDR2 FYNNEI. CDR3 size: 14 residues. V dropped 6 bases and J dropped 10; count of bases not matched to a gene: 7. CDR3 amino acids: CASSADRGRSPLHF. The CDR3 DNA reads TGTGCCAGCAGCGCGGACAGGGGACGCTCACCCCTCCACTTT.

This clone was detected once. This chain connects TRBV30 to TRBJ2-7; either TRBD1 or TRBD2 may supply D (5 bases each). Trimming took 6 bases from V and 4 from J, leaving 16 bases between them. The CDR3 is made up of 13 amino acids. Germline CDR1 reads GTSNPN; CDR2 reads SVGIG (reference sequence). Here the CDR3 reads CACRGDTFYEQYF. The CDR3, as DNA: TGTGCCTGTCGAGGGGATACATTTTACGAGCAGTACTTC.

The chain is built from TRBV6-1 and TRBJ2-7; D unresolved. V was shortened by 6 bases and J by 3 bases, with 3 bases between the two germline ends. The CDR3 sequence is 10 residues long. The V gene's germline CDR1 is MNHNS and CDR2 SASEGT. CDR3 amino acids: CASRNYEQYF. The DNA for the CDR3 is TGTGCCAGCAGGAACTACGAGCAGTACTTC.

As DNA, the CDR3 is TGCAGTGCTAACGGTTACAATGAGCAGTTCTTC. Protein product: CSANGYNEQFF. The chain couples TRBV20-1 to TRBJ2-1; no clear D gene. Germline CDR1 reads DFQATT; CDR2 reads SNEGSKA (reference sequence). V gave up 4 bases and J gave up 4 bases, with 5 bases separating them. The CDR3 has 11 amino acids.

This clone was seen only a few times. The chain employs TRBV5-4 and TRBJ1-3; the D is unclear. With 2 bases removed from V and 4 bases from J, the gap between germline ends came to 4 bases. CDR3 length: 12 residues. From germline, CDR1 is SGHNT and CDR2 YYREEE (reference sequence). Written as DNA, the CDR3 is TGTGCCAGCAGCTTCGAAGGAAACACCATATATTTT. The encoded protein is CASSFEGNTIYF.

The gene calls are TRBV29-1 and TRBJ2-1, with 11 bases matching TRBD1. V lost 5 bases and J lost 8; bases outside the gene matches: 14. Germline V gene data show CDR1 as SQVTM and CDR2 as ANQGSEA. This CDR3 comprises 16 residues. The CDR3, as DNA: TGCAGCGTTCTTGGGGACGGGACAGGGGGGGAGGATGAGCAGTTCTTC. As protein: CSVLGDGTGGEDEQFF.

The chain combines TRBV18 with TRBJ2-2, with 7 bases identical to TRBD1. The CDR3 runs to 15 residues. The V gene end was trimmed by 2 bases and the J gene end by 7 bases; junction bases not matched to a gene: 7. From germline, CDR1 is KGHSH and CDR2 LQKENI. This chain's CDR3 is CASSPGQERVGELFF. The CDR3 region has the DNA TGTGCCAGCTCACCAGGACAGGAGCGTGTCGGGGAGCTGTTTTTT.

This chain links TRBV30 with TRBJ2-4, with 7 bases matching TRBD1. Germline CDR1 and CDR2: GTSNPN and SVGIG (reference sequence). This CDR3 comprises 13 residues. J gave up 7 bases and V 2 bases, and 5 bases lay outside the gene matches. CDR3 coding DNA: TGTGCCTGGAGTATGGAACAGGGGAACATTCAGTACTTC. Translating it yields CAWSMEQGNIQYF.

The genes are TRBV7-2 and TRBJ2-7; D perhaps matches TRBD2 (6 bases). The CDR3 loop spans 14 amino acids. V was clipped by 2 bases and J by 2 bases, with 10 bases between them. The germline CDR1 and CDR2 sequences are SGHTA and FQGNSA. The CDR3: CASSLSGGPYEQYF. The DNA of the CDR3 is TGTGCCAGCAGCTTATCCGGGGGTCCCTACGAGCAGTACTTC.

The genes are TRBV6-1 and TRBJ1-2; D may be TRBD1 (6 bases). Trimming shortened V by 5 bases and J by 4 bases, and 17 bases separated the two germline ends. The CDR3 contains 15 residues. From germline, CDR1 is MNHNS and CDR2 SASEGT. CDR3 sequence (DNA): TGTGCCAGCAGTACAGCCGGGACAATAACCTATGGCTACACCTTC. This translates into CASSTAGTITYGYTF.

This chain connects TRBV6-6 to TRBJ2-3; 8 nucleotides line up with TRBD1. The junction had 5 bases not matched to a gene; V was cut back by 4 bases and J by 2 bases. Per germline, CDR1 MNHNY and CDR2 SVGAGI (reference sequence). This CDR3 region has 15 residues. CDR3 residues: CASSFRDRPTDTQYF. Here the CDR3 DNA reads TGTGCCAGCAGTTTCCGGGACAGGCCCACAGATACGCAGTATTTT.

The chain links TRBV6-5 to TRBJ2-5, with 7 nucleotides matching TRBD2. The germline V gene has CDR1 MNHEY and CDR2 SVGAGI. V dropped 6 bases and J dropped 2; count of bases not matched to a gene: 3. The CDR3 is made up of 13 amino acids. The CDR3 DNA reads TGTGCCAGCAGGGGGGGGTCGCAAGAGACCCAGTACTTC. Its protein is CASRGGSQETQYF.

The chain uses TRBV13 and TRBJ2-2; TRBD1 matches 11 bases. This CDR3 spans 20 amino acids. V shed 4 bases, J shed 0 bases, and the junction held 13 bases outside the gene matches. Germline assignment: CDR1 PRHDT and CDR2 FYEKMQ (reference sequence). This CDR3 reads CASSSRARGQGASNTGELFF. CDR3 DNA: TGTGCCAGCAGCTCCCGGGCGAGAGGACAGGGGGCTTCGAACACCGGGGAGCTGTTTTTT.

The chain combines TRBV7-6 with TRBJ1-3; D gene ambiguous. V gave up 0 bases and J gave up 0 bases, with 9 bases separating them. Germline CDR1 and CDR2: SGHVS and FNYEAQ. The length of the CDR3 is 16 residues. In DNA, the CDR3 is TGTGCCAGCAGCTTAGCTCCAGGTTACTCTGGAAACACCATATATTTT. Translating gives CASSLAPGYSGNTIYF.

The chain joins TRBV4-2 to TRBJ2-7; possible D gene TRBD1, 6 bases. CDR3 length equals 15 residues. The germline CDR1 and CDR2 sequences are LGHNA and YNFKEQ. Between the trimmed V and J ends, which lost 0 bases and 2 bases, there was a span of 11 bases. CDR3 protein: CASSQEGTSTYEQYF. DNA for the CDR3: TGTGCCAGCAGCCAAGAAGGGACAAGCACCTACGAGCAGTACTTC.

The V gene is TRBV30, the J gene TRBJ2-7; D may match TRBD1 or TRBD2 (5 bases each). Germline values: CDR1 GTSNPN, CDR2 SVGIG (reference sequence). The CDR3 length is 12 residues. V was shortened by 1 base and J by 3 bases, with 7 bases between the two germline ends. Here the CDR3 DNA reads TGTGCCTGGAGTGGGGGGAACTACGAGCAGTACTTC. It codes for CAWSGGNYEQYF.

The chain couples TRBV11-3 to TRBJ1-4; D is undetermined. The V and J ends lost 6 bases and 7 bases respectively, with 15 bases between them. The germline V gene has CDR1 SGHNT and CDR2 YENEEA. The CDR3 runs to 14 residues. CDR3 sequence reads: CASSYTPVIEKLFF. As DNA, the CDR3 is TGTGCCAGCAGTTATACCCCAGTGATTGAAAAACTGTTTTTT.

This chain connects TRBV15 to TRBJ1-3; D not certain. V lost 3 bases to trimming and J lost 0 bases, with 12 bases between them. The length of the CDR3 is 16 residues. Germline V gives CDR1 LNHNV, CDR2 YYDKDF (reference sequence). The CDR3 spells CATSRARAHSGNTIYF. The CDR3 DNA reads TGTGCCACCAGCAGGGCAAGGGCCCACTCTGGAAACACCATATATTTT. Based on the CDR3 plus reference TRBV15 and TRBJ1-3, the full variable domain is DAMVIQNPRYQVTQFGKPVTLSCSQTLNHNVMYWYQQKSSQAPKLLFHYYDKDFNNEADTPDNFQSRRPNTSFCFLDIRSPGLGDTAMYLCATSRARAHSGNTIYFGEGSWLTVV.

The chain employs TRBV10-3 and TRBJ2-3; 10 nucleotides match TRBD2. The J segment lost 3 bases and the V segment lost 3 bases, leaving 6 bases of the junction unmatched. Germline values: CDR1 ENHRY, CDR2 SYGVKD. The CDR3 totals 16 residues. The CDR3 DNA follows: TGTGCCATCAGTGAATTCAAGCGGGGGGGGACAGATACGCAGTATTTT. As protein: CAISEFKRGGTDTQYF.

The chain joins TRBV5-1 to TRBJ2-6; 11 bases fit TRBD1. In germline, CDR1 is SGHRS, CDR2 YFSETQ. The CDR3 totals 17 residues. Unmatched junction bases numbered 7, after V lost 4 bases and J lost 4 bases. CDR3 sequence: CASSTGQGANGANVLTF. The CDR3 DNA reads TGCGCCAGCAGCACCGGACAGGGGGCGAACGGGGCCAACGTCCTGACTTTC.